What follows are 31 T cell receptor beta chains derived from one specimen sequenced in a study of vaccination and CD4 T cells after COVID-19. Treatment: 10-day PBMC culture with coronavirus spike peptide pools or control peptides (ViraFEST assay). The Oncomine TCR Beta short-read assay sequenced DNA from cultured CD4+ T cells. TCRdb fed the PCR reads into MiXCR, producing one record per CDR3 protein. This sample carries about 21,000 distinct CDR3 sequences, around 50% of them seen once, and the ten largest clones take approximately 13%. For these TCRs, the target antigens are not known. The specimen was cultured CD4+ T cells from blood. These receptor sequences come from a human donor with COVID-19.

This clonotype was detected once. This rearrangement joins TRBV12-3 or TRBV12-4 to TRBJ2-5; D may correspond to TRBD1 or TRBD2 (6 bases each). This CDR3 has 16 residues. Trimming stripped 1 base from V and 4 bases from J, with 16 bases between. CDR3 sequence: CASSLEILGGAETQYF. As DNA, the CDR3 is TGTGCCAGCAGTTTAGAAATATTGGGGGGCGCAGAGACCCAGTACTTC.

The V call is TRBV27, the J call TRBJ2-5, with TRBD1 matching over 10 bases. Germline CDR1 and CDR2: MNHEY and SMNVEV (reference sequence). J lost 5 bases, V lost 2 bases, and 5 bases had no gene match. The CDR3 is made up of 15 amino acids. The CDR3 region has the DNA TGTGCCAGCAGTTTAGGGACAGGGGTGTCTGAGACCCAGTACTTC. Amino acids: CASSLGTGVSETQYF.

This clonotype appeared a few times. The chain uses TRBV6-1 and TRBJ1-3, with D possibly TRBD1 on 6 matching bases. The CDR3 loop spans 14 amino acids. V was trimmed by 6 bases and J by 2 bases, leaving 11 bases between them. CDR1 and CDR2 from the germline V gene are MNHNS and SASEGT. The CDR3, as DNA: TGTGCCAGCAGCACAGGGCCGCCTGGAAACACCATATATTTT. It encodes CASSTGPPGNTIYF.

This clonotype appeared a few times. The chain has TRBV6-1 and TRBJ2-2; D gene unclear. The CDR3 contains 13 residues. CDR1 is MNHNS, CDR2 SASEGT, per germline. Trimming removed 8 bases from V and 4 bases from J, with 11 bases in between. The CDR3 region is CASVPSGTGELFF. CDR3 DNA sequence: TGTGCCAGCGTGCCTTCGGGCACCGGGGAGCTGTTTTTT.

This clonotype was recorded once. The chain uses TRBV6-1 and TRBJ1-4; D gene uncertain. The CDR3 spans 15 residues. The ends were cut back, 6 bases at V and 0 bases at J, with 11 bases in the middle. From germline, CDR1 is MNHNS and CDR2 SASEGT. CDR3 in DNA: TGTGCCAGCAGGGAACAATCTTCAACTAATGAAAAACTGTTTTTT. As protein: CASREQSSTNEKLFF.

V and J are TRBV27 and TRBJ2-7; D unclear. Trimming took 8 bases from V and 7 from J, leaving 15 bases between them. The CDR3 extends over 12 amino acids. The germline CDR1 and CDR2 sequences are MNHEY and SMNVEV (reference sequence). In nucleotides, the CDR3 is TGTGCCAGCTCCCTGGGCTTGGGGGAGCAGTACTTC. Protein sequence: CASSLGLGEQYF.

The chain is built from TRBV6-1 and TRBJ1-5, with D unclear. The ends were cut back, 5 bases at V and 9 bases at J, with 8 bases in the middle. Germline V CDR1 and CDR2: MNHNS, SASEGT. This CDR3 comprises 11 residues. CDR3 protein: CASSTLGPQHF. CDR3 sequence (DNA): TGTGCCAGCAGTACCCTTGGGCCCCAGCATTTT.

This clonotype was seen a handful of times. The chain has TRBV11-1 and TRBJ2-7, with D tentatively TRBD2 (6 bases). V shed 5 bases and J shed 3 bases, with 17 bases lying between them. Germline CDR1 and CDR2: SGHAT and FQDESV (reference sequence). The CDR3 loop spans 15 amino acids. The CDR3 DNA reads as TGTGCCAGCAGCCCCCGGGGACGGGGAGGCTACGAGCAGTACTTC. This sequence encodes CASSPRGRGGYEQYF.

This chain links TRBV5-4 with TRBJ2-6, with 7 nucleotides matching TRBD2. From germline, CDR1 is SGHNT and CDR2 YYREEE (reference sequence). V gave up 0 bases and J gave up 3 bases; unmatched junction bases: 6. This CDR3 is built from 17 residues. The CDR3 DNA is TGTGCCAGCAGCTTGGCACCAGGGAGGGTTGGGGCCAACGTCCTGACTTTC. Its protein is CASSLAPGRVGANVLTF. The full variable domain, rest sourced from reference TRBV5-4 and TRBJ2-6, is ETGVTQSPTHLIKTRGQQVTLRCSSQSGHNTVSWYQQALGQGPQFIFQYYREEENGRGNFPPRFSGLQFPNYSSELNVNALELDDSALYLCASSLAPGRVGANVLTFGAGSRLTVL.

This clonotype occurred a few times. The chain employs TRBV6-1 and TRBJ2-5; maybe TRBD2 (6 bases). V lost 3 bases and J lost 5, with 16 bases in between. This CDR3 region has 15 residues. Germline CDR1 reads MNHNS; CDR2 reads SASEGT. The CDR3, as DNA: TGTGCCAGCAGTGACGAAAGCGTGGGGAGGGAGACCCAGTACTTC. Translated: CASSDESVGRETQYF.

V gene TRBV19 combines with J gene TRBJ2-3; no firm D call. Germline CDR1 reads LNHDA; CDR2 reads SQIVND (reference sequence). Trimming left V 10 bases short and J 0 bases short, with 17 bases between. The CDR3 has 15 amino acids. The CDR3 sequence is CATSRAGTSTDTQYF. The DNA of the CDR3 is TGTGCCACCTCAAGGGCAGGAACTAGCACAGATACGCAGTATTTT.

This sequence joins TRBV7-8 and TRBJ2-3; 12 bases are a match to TRBD2. The CDR3 extends over 18 amino acids. V lost 3 bases to trimming and J lost 1 base; unmatched junction nucleotides: 8. From germline, CDR1 is SGHVS and CDR2 FQNEAQ. CDR3 sequence reads: CASSFSASGGAGTDTQYF. CDR3 DNA sequence: TGTGCCAGCAGCTTCTCTGCTAGCGGGGGGGCCGGCACAGATACGCAGTATTTT.

This clonotype was picked up one time. The chain employs TRBV27 and TRBJ2-2; possible D gene TRBD1, 5 bases. Trimming pared 8 bases from V and 1 base from J, leaving 11 bases between. The CDR3 spans 14 residues. Germline CDR1 is MNHEY and CDR2 is SMNVEV (reference sequence). The CDR3 DNA is TGTGCCAGCCAGACAGACAGGAACACCGGGGAGCTGTTTTTT. Amino acids: CASQTDRNTGELFF.

The genes are TRBV11-2 and TRBJ2-3, with 7 bases identical to TRBD2. The CDR3 is made up of 14 amino acids. Germline CDR1 is SGHAT and CDR2 is FQNNGV. Trimming took 5 bases from V and 5 from J; bases not matched to a gene: 7. The CDR3 loop reads CASSQGGSKDTQYF. The CDR3 coding sequence is TGTGCCAGCAGCCAGGGAGGGTCCAAAGATACGCAGTATTTT.

This clonotype was counted only a few times. The CDR3 is CASTQTNNQPQHF. DNA for the CDR3: TGTGCCAGCACCCAGACCAACAATCAGCCCCAGCATTTT. This chain uses TRBV12-3 or TRBV12-4 with TRBJ1-5; D is uncertain. The V end lost 7 bases, the J end lost 3 bases, and 10 bases lay between the germline ends. CDR3 length: 13 residues.

The rearrangement joins TRBV20-1 to TRBJ2-7; perhaps D is TRBD1 or TRBD2 (5 bases each). This CDR3 has 12 residues. Germline loops: CDR1 DFQATT, CDR2 SNEGSKA (reference sequence). With 3 bases removed from V and 1 base from J, the gap between germline ends came to 7 bases. In DNA form, the CDR3 reads TGCAGTGCTAGCGGGGCTTCCTACGAGCAGTACTTC. Its translation: CSASGASYEQYF.

The chain links TRBV11-3 to TRBJ2-1; 11 nucleotides match TRBD1. Losses at the gene ends were 7 bases for V and 0 bases for J; bases not matched to a gene: 14. This CDR3 has 19 amino acids. Germline-derived CDR1 and CDR2 are SGHNT and YENEEA. CDR3 protein: CASTNPEGQGDPSYNEQFF. Written as DNA, the CDR3 is TGTGCCAGCACGAACCCCGAGGGACAGGGGGACCCCTCCTACAATGAGCAGTTCTTC. The whole variable domain, filled in from reference TRBV11-3 and TRBJ2-1, reads EAGVVQSPRYKIIEKKQPVAFWCNPISGHNTLYWYLQNLGQGPELLIRYENEEAVDDSQLPKDRFSAERLKGVDSTLKIQPAELGDSAVYLCASTNPEGQGDPSYNEQFFGPGTRLTVL.

The chain links TRBV5-1 to TRBJ2-5; D assignment may be TRBD1 or TRBD2 (6 bases each). Between the trimmed V and J ends, which lost 4 bases and 4 bases, there was a span of 17 bases. Germline values: CDR1 SGHRS, CDR2 YFSETQ. The CDR3 loop spans 15 amino acids. For the CDR3, the DNA is TGCGCCAGCAGCCCAGGCGGGACAAGCAGAGAGACCCAGTACTTC. Amino acids: CASSPGGTSRETQYF.

This rearrangement joins TRBV20-1 to TRBJ2-5; weak D call: TRBD1 (6 bases). This CDR3 is 13 amino acids long. The germline gives CDR1 DFQATT, CDR2 SNEGSKA (reference sequence). V was cut by 3 bases and J by 3 bases, with 11 bases left in between. The CDR3 coding sequence is TGCAGTGCTAGCTGGGACACCAAAGAGACCCAGTACTTC. Its translation: CSASWDTKETQYF.

V gene TRBV5-1 combines with J gene TRBJ1-3, with 7 bases matching TRBD1. Germline V gene data show CDR1 as SGHRS and CDR2 as YFSETQ. J was trimmed by 0 bases and V by 2 bases; bases with no gene match: 5. The CDR3 covers 16 residues. CDR3 in DNA: TGCGCCAGCAGCTTATCCCGACAGGGCTCTGGAAACACCATATATTTT. Translated, it gives CASSLSRQGSGNTIYF.

The chain carries TRBV30 and TRBJ1-5, with D unresolved. V lost 0 bases to trimming and J lost 0 bases, with 6 bases between them. The CDR3 has 14 amino acids. Looked up from germline, CDR1 is GTSNPN and CDR2 is SVGIG (reference sequence). The CDR3 coding sequence is TGTGCCTGGAGTGTAGGGAATAGCAATCAGCCCCAGCATTTT. This gives the protein CAWSVGNSNQPQHF.

This chain connects TRBV20-1 to TRBJ2-7; unclear D gene. Germline V gene lookup returns CDR1 DFQATT and CDR2 SNEGSKA (reference sequence). The CDR3 loop spans 15 amino acids. V lost 6 bases, J lost 2 bases, and 20 bases lay in between. The CDR3 region has the DNA TGCAGTGCCCGTGGATTGTCGGGCGGCCCCTACGAGCAGTACTTC. Its protein is CSARGLSGGPYEQYF.

This clonotype was counted between two and nine times. The chain carries TRBV6-5 and TRBJ1-2, with a tentative D call TRBD1 (6 bases). V was pared by 2 bases and J by 5 bases, with 15 bases between. The CDR3 has 15 amino acids. The V gene's germline CDR1 is MNHEY and CDR2 SVGAGI. The CDR3 region has the DNA TGTGCCAGCAGTTACGCGGACAGAGCGACGTATGGCTACACCTTC. Protein: CASSYADRATYGYTF.

The V call is TRBV7-2, the J call TRBJ1-6, with 8 nucleotides matching TRBD1. V lost 2 bases and J lost 8; bases outside the gene matches: 5. CDR3 size: 15 residues. In germline, CDR1 is SGHTA, CDR2 FQGNSA. CDR3 nucleotide sequence: TGTGCCAGCAGCTTACAGGGGGCGCGTGATTCACCCCTCCACTTT. This encodes CASSLQGARDSPLHF.

This clonotype was found a few times. V and J are TRBV27 and TRBJ1-5; D may be TRBD1 (6 bases). This CDR3 is 14 amino acids long. The germline V and J ends were trimmed by 6 bases and 6 bases, with 15 bases remaining between them. In germline, CDR1 is MNHEY, CDR2 SMNVEV (reference sequence). CDR3 DNA: TGTGCCAGCAGCTGGGTTGGAGGGGGTCAGCCCCAGCATTTT. Its translation is CASSWVGGGQPQHF.

This clonotype showed up just a few times. The CDR3, as DNA: TGCAGTGCTAGCCTCCGAAGTCGGTTTAGCAATCAGCCCCAGCATTTT. Its translation is CSASLRSRFSNQPQHF. The rearrangement links TRBV20-1 to TRBJ1-5; no reliable D call. Trimming shortened V by 3 bases and J by 0 bases, and 15 bases separated the two germline ends. The germline gives CDR1 DFQATT, CDR2 SNEGSKA (reference sequence). This CDR3 is 16 amino acids long.

V gene TRBV28 combines with J gene TRBJ2-1; 9 bases fit TRBD1. CDR1 MDHEN and CDR2 SYDVKM come from the germline V gene. The CDR3 is 13 residues long. CDR3 in DNA: TGTGTTACAGGGGGCGAGTCCTACAATGAGCAGTTCTTC. As protein: CVTGGESYNEQFF.

The DNA of the CDR3 is TGTGCCAGCAGTGTGGGGACTAGCGGGGTCACAGATACGCAGTATTTT. Amino acids: CASSVGTSGVTDTQYF. The V gene is TRBV27, the J gene TRBJ2-3, with 13 positions matching TRBD2. This CDR3 is built from 16 residues. V was clipped by 5 bases and J by 2 bases; unmatched bases: 4. The V gene's germline CDR1 is MNHEY and CDR2 SMNVEV (reference sequence).

The chain carries TRBV7-3 and TRBJ2-5; perhaps TRBD2 as D (6 bases). This CDR3 has 15 residues. The V gene lost 5 bases and the J gene lost 1 base, with 14 bases spanning the gap. Per the germline V gene, CDR1 is SGHTA and CDR2 is FQGTGA. CDR3 nucleotide sequence: TGTGCCAGCAGCCCCTACACGGGAGTCCAAGAGACCCAGTACTTC. It specifies CASSPYTGVQETQYF.

This chain uses TRBV30 with TRBJ1-5; a weak D match, TRBD1 (5 bases). Germline CDR1 GTSNPN, CDR2 SVGIG (reference sequence). This CDR3 region has 16 residues. Trimming pared 0 bases from V and 3 bases from J, leaving 15 bases between. The CDR3 reads CAWSVGVAGLNQPQHF. The CDR3 nucleotides are TGTGCCTGGAGTGTTGGGGTGGCAGGGCTCAATCAGCCCCAGCATTTT.

In nucleotides, the CDR3 is TGTGCCAGCACCTTATTGGTGGGGGGGCTCACCGGGGAGCTGTTTTTT. Translated: CASTLLVGGLTGELFF. This chain connects TRBV28 to TRBJ2-2; D is perhaps TRBD2 (7 bases). The CDR3 has 16 residues. Germline CDR1 reads MDHEN; CDR2 reads SYDVKM. The ends were cut back, 7 bases at V and 4 bases at J, with 19 bases in the middle. Full variable domain (rest looked up from reference TRBV28 and TRBJ2-2): DVKVTQSSRYLVKRTGEKVFLECVQDMDHENMFWYRQDPGLGLRLIYFSYDVKMKEKGDIPEGYSVSREKKERFSLILESASTNQTSMYLCASTLLVGGLTGELFFGEGSRLTVL.